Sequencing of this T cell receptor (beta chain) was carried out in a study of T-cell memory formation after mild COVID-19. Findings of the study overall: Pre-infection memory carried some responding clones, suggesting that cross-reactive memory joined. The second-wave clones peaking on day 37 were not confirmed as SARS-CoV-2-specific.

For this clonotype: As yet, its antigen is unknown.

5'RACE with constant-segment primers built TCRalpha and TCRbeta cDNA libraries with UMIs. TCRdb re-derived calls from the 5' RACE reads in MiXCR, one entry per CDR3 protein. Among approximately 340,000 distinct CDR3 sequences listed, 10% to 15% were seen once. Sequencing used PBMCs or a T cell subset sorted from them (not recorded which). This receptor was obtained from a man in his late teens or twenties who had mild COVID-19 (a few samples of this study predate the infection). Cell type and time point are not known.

The CDR3 here is CSANDSPHGELFF. The CDR3 region has the DNA TGCAGTGCCAATGACTCCCCTCACGGGGAGCTGTTTTTT. The chain links TRBV20-1 to TRBJ2-2; D gene uncertain. Germline V lookup: CDR1 DFQATT, CDR2 SNEGSKA (reference sequence). The CDR3 totals 13 residues. V was cut by 6 bases and J by 7 bases, with 15 bases left in between.